This T cell receptor beta chain was identified in a study of beta chain features in type 1 diabetes. Points on this clone: Its antigen is undetermined.

Expressed TCRB transcripts were sequenced, since all the RNA that had been isolated was reverse transcribed. The table came from immunoSEQ multiplex PCR; TCRdb's copy has only in-frame clones and leaves some out. Among about 250,000 clones, roughly an eighth were seen once, and the ten largest hold around 0.03%. Study-level findings and limits: Individuals with type 1 diabetes displayed fewer insertions and more deletions at VDJ junctions. Shorter TCRB CDR3s, moderately but significantly so, were found in Type 1 diabetes patients in all four CD4+ subsets.

Trimming took off 2 bases at V and 12 bases at J, with 16 bases between the two ends. The CDR3 is 13 amino acids. The germline V gene has CDR1 KGHSH and CDR2 LQKENI. Sequenced: naive CD4+ T cells from blood. The V call is TRBV18, the J call TRBJ1-1; no clear D. This clonotype was sampled from a woman in her forties in good health. The chain's CDR3 is CASSPGPGRLTFF. DNA of the CDR3: TGTGCCAGCTCACCAGGGCCCGGGAGATTAACTTTCTTT. Full variable domain (remainder filled in from reference TRBV18 and TRBJ1-1): NAGVMQNPRHLVRRRGQEARLRCSPMKGHSHVYWYRQLPEEGLKFMVYLQKENIIDESGMPKERFSAEFPKEGPSILRIQQVVRGDSAAYFCASSPGPGRLTFFGQGTRLTVV.